The present TCR beta chain was sequenced within a study of blood T cell repertoires in COVID-19. This clone was seen more than once but under ten times. V was cut by 4 bases and J by 0 bases, with 10 bases left in between. The CDR3 is made up of 15 amino acids. Germline V lookup: CDR1 MNHEY, CDR2 SMNVEV (reference sequence). Data came from immunoSEQ multiplex PCR; TCRdb stores just in-frame clones and leaves some out. Of about 80,000 clones in the sample, approximately 90% were seen once. The specimen was peripheral blood. The receptor's source is a woman aged 80 or over with acute or convalescent COVID-19. The chain carries TRBV27 and TRBJ1-5, with D perhaps matching TRBD1 (5 bases). The CDR3 sequence: CASSSQGHSNQPQHF. CDR3 bases: TGTGCCAGCAGTTCCCAGGGTCATAGCAATCAGCCCCAGCATTTT.